This T cell receptor (beta chain) was profiled in a study of blood T cell repertoires in COVID-19. As originally analysed: Amplification from reference gene primers served as the basis for estimated nucleated cell counts. Profiled with immunoSEQ multiplex PCR; TCRdb holds only in-frame clones, not every one. The DNA was the basis for D and trimming; V, J and clone size are from that table. The sample yields some 320,000 clones, roughly 85% seen once. The CDR3 has 13 residues. The V gene lost 9 bases and the J gene lost 4 bases, with 13 bases spanning the gap. CDR1 and CDR2 (germline): MNHEY, SVGAGI. Everyone who took part was roughly 18 to 89 years old, and they came from about 25 US areas. Clinical histories supplied by participants themselves formed the basis of cohort assignment. Within 2 weeks before study entry, exposed participants met a COVID-19 case.

The clonotype comes from a woman in her 30s who had been exposed to COVID-19. Material: PBMCs or T cells enriched from blood (not recorded which). The chain carries TRBV6-5 and TRBJ2-1; D is ambiguous. The CDR3 loop is CASQTEPYNEQFF. The CDR3 nucleotides read TGTGCCAGTCAAACTGAACCTTACAATGAGCAGTTCTTC.